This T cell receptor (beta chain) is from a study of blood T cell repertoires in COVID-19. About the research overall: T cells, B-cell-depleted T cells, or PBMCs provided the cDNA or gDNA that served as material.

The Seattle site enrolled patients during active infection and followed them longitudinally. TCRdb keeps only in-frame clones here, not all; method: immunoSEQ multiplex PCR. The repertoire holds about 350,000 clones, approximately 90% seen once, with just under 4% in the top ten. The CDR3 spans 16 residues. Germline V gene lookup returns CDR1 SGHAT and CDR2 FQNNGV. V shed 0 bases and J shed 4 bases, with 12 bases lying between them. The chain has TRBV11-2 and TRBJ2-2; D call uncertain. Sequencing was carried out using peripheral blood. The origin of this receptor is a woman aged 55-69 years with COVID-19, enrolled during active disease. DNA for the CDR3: TGTGCCAGCAGCTTAGAAGCCGCAGGATCCACCGGGGAGCTGTTTTTT. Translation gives CASSLEAAGSTGELFF.